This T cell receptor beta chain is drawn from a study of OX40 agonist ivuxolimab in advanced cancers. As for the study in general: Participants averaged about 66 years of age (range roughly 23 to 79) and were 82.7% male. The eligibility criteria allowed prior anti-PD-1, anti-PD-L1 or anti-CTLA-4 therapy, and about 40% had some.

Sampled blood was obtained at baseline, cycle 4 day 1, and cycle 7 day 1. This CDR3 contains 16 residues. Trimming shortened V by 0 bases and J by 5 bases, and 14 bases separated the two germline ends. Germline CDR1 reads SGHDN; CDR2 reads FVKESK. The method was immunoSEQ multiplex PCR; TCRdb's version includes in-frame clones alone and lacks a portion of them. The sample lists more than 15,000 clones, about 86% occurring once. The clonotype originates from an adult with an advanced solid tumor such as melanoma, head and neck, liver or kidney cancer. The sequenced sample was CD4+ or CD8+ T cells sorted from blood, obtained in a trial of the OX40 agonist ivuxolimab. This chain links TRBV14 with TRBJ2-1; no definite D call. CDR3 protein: CASSQDLGLGDNEQFF. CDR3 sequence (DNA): TGTGCCAGCAGCCAAGATCTCGGTCTGGGCGACAATGAGCAGTTCTTC.